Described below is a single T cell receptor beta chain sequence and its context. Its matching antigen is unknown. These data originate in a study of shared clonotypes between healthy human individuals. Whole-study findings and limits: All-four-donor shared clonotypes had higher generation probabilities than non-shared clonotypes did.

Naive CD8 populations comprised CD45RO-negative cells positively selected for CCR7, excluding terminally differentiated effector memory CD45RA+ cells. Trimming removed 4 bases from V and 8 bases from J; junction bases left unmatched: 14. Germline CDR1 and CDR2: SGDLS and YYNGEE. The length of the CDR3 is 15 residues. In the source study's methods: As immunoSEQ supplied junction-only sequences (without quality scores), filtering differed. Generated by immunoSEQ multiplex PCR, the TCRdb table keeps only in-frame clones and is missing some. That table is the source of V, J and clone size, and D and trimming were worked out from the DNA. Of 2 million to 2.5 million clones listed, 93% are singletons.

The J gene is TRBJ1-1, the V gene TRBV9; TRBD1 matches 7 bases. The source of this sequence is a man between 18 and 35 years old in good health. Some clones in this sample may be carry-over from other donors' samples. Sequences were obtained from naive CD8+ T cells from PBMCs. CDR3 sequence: CASSPKFSGTVEAFF. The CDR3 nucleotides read TGTGCCAGCAGCCCGAAATTCTCCGGGACAGTAGAAGCTTTCTTT.